This TCR beta chain was captured in a study of shared clonotypes between healthy human individuals (dated by TCRdb to about 2020). A note on the overall study: The cohort included three men and a couple of women between 18 and 49 years of age. For each donor, CD4 naive and CD4 memory were each run on three plates, CD8 naive on two plates, and CD8 memory on one plate. The study deeply sequenced blood TCR repertoires of five healthy adults to estimate repertoire size and the extent of clonotype sharing between individuals. Different laboratories and diverse techniques were used to prepare libraries and sequence TCR repertoires, to increase sequencing depth and limit assay-specific biases. Leukapheresis yielded between about 0.94 and 8.9 billion PBMCs per donor.

There are 15 amino acids in the CDR3, from cysteine to phenylalanine inclusive. The entry retains the CDR3 DNA only, 45 bases that are in frame from base 1. V has 6 bases trimmed and J has 8 bases trimmed; junction bases matching no gene number 12. CDR1 MNHEY and CDR2 SVGAGI were looked up in the germline V gene. Donors were healthy HIV-negative adults with no recently reported acute infections or vaccinations. Only Caucasian adults living in Nashville, Tennessee, USA were represented among the donors. CD4+ T cells were enriched through magnetic negative selection, after which naive cells were positively selected on CD45RA and the remaining negative fraction served as the memory subset. Blood was collected by leukapheresis, and PBMCs were isolated by Ficoll-Histopaque density gradient centrifugation and then cryopreserved in liquid nitrogen vapor phase. Purity and quantity of every magnetically sorted T cell population were checked by analytical flow cytometry. Genomic DNA was isolated from every sorted fraction and measured by UV absorbance on a Nanodrop 2000c.

Using the deep immunoSEQ assay, multiplex PCR amplified TCR CDR3 regions from genomic DNA. For each cell subset, the extracted genomic DNA was distributed evenly across all wells of several immunoSEQ 96-well plates, and each plate served as one replicate. Each replicate PCR for sorted subsets received about 220 ng genomic DNA, equal to some 32,000 T cell genomes. The purified libraries were quantified using a Qubit 3.0 fluorometer, sized with a Bioanalyzer 2100, and then quantified again using the KAPA Library Quantification kit. Every immunoSEQ 96-well plate was sequenced on a dedicated single-read 150-cycle Illumina NextSeq 550 flow cell. In the original analysis: The immunoSEQ output contained only junctional sequences without quality scores, so filtering could not match that applied to full-length reads. Sequences were annotated with PyIR, a Python wrapper for IgBLAST v1.9, using IMGT germline references to assign V/J genes and CDR3. Reads were removed for weak V/J assignments (E-value above 1e-6), missing CDR3, stop codons, out-of-frame junctions, or ambiguous translated residues. V3J clonotypes were defined by identical inferred V gene, J gene, and CDR3 amino acid sequence. Percentage overlap between repertoires was computed as shared unique clonotypes divided by the size of the smaller repertoire. Three approaches were used to assess repertoire richness: RTK rarefaction, the Chao1 estimator, and Recon v2.1 estimates of unobserved clonotypes. Generation probabilities were computed with OLGA for all TCRbeta clonotypes obtained by the gDNA method from several donors. TCRdb provides this immuneACCESS table in a form limited to in-frame rearrangements. Some clones are lacking; in checked studies, under half of them reflect an unresolved V gene, and why the rest are absent is not known. The DNA was the basis for D and trimming; V, J and clone size are from that table. The sample table holds 2.3 million or so clones, of which over 85% were seen once. The top ten hold 0.3% to 0.4% of the sample.

About this clone itself: Its antigen target is currently unknown. No base qualities exist here, and no much larger clone lies one base off it.

Points the paper makes about the study in general: Sampling was limited to blood, and TCR repertoires in tissue likely differ from TCR repertoires in blood. The genetic and exposure-history diversity represented was limited by the small number of donors. Pairwise subsampling indicated that sequencing depth was expected to affect the degree of clonotype sharing among donors. Even with the large sequencing depth, rarefaction of the sorted-subset datasets indicated that sequencing was incomplete. Compared with non-shared clonotypes, the clonotypes found in all four sorted-subset donors had higher generation probabilities. Naive subsets generally had larger estimated clonotype richness than memory subsets did. When several donors were compared, the shared fraction of clonotypes was approximately 5% for naive CD4, approximately 3.3% for naive CD8, 2.3% for memory CD4, and approximately 0.4% for memory CD8.

The rearrangement combines TRBV6-5 with TRBJ2-1, and TRBD2 aligns with 8 junction nucleotides. Sequenced: naive CD4+ T cells from PBMCs. Sample cell subset or site, as interpreted from the label and publication: CD45RA+ positively selected. The sequence was obtained from a young man in good health. Some clones in this sample may be carry-over from other donors' samples. Here the CDR3 is given as CASSPGGSGSDEQFF. The sequenced DNA is TGTGCCAGCAGCCCCGGCGGGAGCGGGAGCGATGAGCAGTTCTTC.